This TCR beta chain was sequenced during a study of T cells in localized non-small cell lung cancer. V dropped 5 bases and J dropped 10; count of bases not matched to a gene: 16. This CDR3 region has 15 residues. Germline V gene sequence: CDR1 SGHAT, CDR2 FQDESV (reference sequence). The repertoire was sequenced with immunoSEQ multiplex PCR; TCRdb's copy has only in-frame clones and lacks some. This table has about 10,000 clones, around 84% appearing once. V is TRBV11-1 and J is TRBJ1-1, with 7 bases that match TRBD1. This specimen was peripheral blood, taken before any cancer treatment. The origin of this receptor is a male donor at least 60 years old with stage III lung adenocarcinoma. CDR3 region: CASSDSDRDPLRAFF. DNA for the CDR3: TGTGCCAGCAGCGACAGCGACAGGGATCCTCTCCGAGCTTTCTTT.